This T cell receptor (beta chain) was captured in a study of blood T cell repertoires in COVID-19 (dated by TCRdb to about 2020). Regarding the study in general: Samples from collaborators originated in the United States, Italy and Spain and spanned both the acute and convalescent phases of COVID-19. Subjects who had been exposed to COVID-19, were actively infected with it, or had recovered from it provided the deeply sampled blood TCRbeta repertoires that made up the dataset. Where HLA class I and class II types were available, the types were taken from metadata supplied by the sample provider, not from assay-based typing. The samples were drawn from two sources: the first 160 participants of the ongoing ImmuneRACE study, and 950 to 1,500 subjects contributed by 6 global collaborators. The repertoires were released in a freely available public database meant as a resource for research on the immune response to SARS-CoV-2. The prospective study material was composed of cDNA or gDNA derived from T cells, B-cell-depleted T cells, or PBMCs. Sample metadata almost always included a de-identified subject ID, COVID-19 status, age in years and sex.

The germline V gene (reference sequence) yields SGHKS for CDR1 and YYEKEE for CDR2. From its cysteine to its phenylalanine, the CDR3 spans 12 amino acids. This entry keeps only the CDR3 DNA: 36 bases, framed from base 1. V is pared back by 4 bases and J by 5 bases, with 7 bases lying between the germline termini. Whole blood was collected in K2EDTA tubes by collaborating institutions according to the institutions' own protocols. Collaborator samples were shipped for TCRbeta analysis as frozen whole blood, isolated PBMCs, or DNA extracted from either sample type. TCRbeta CDR3 regions were amplified from genomic DNA using the immunoSEQ Assay, a bias-controlled multiplex PCR. Per the authors' processing: Within the assay, amplification of reference gene primers was used to estimate how many nucleated cells each sample contained. To quantify the absolute abundance of each unique TCRbeta CDR3 rearrangement, sequence reads were collapsed and filtered. Productive Simpson clonality was computed per sample as the square root of Simpson's diversity index over productive rearrangements. TCRdb took this table from immuneACCESS and kept in-frame rearrangements with V and J called. Such tables lack part of the clones; where checked against another copy, unresolved V genes explain under half of the gap, and the rest is unexplained. D and trimming come from the DNA, and the V and J calls and clone size come from that table. For this sample there are tens of thousands of clones; 70% to 90% appear just once. The ten largest clones represent 10% to 15% of the sample.

As for this clone: The antigen this receptor binds is unknown. One base away there is no much larger clone; base qualities are not given.

General study outcomes and caveats: The quantity of clinical and demographic metadata differed by source and by participant and was supplied without curation.

This receptor was taken from a human donor in a cohort sampled during active COVID-19. Source material: peripheral blood. Recombination linked TRBV5-5 to TRBJ1-5; the D segment cannot be called with confidence. CDR3 sequence: CASSPADQPQHF. The nucleotide sequence is TGTGCCAGCAGCCCCGCAGATCAGCCCCAGCATTTT. Outside the CDR3, residues come from the reference TRBV5-5 and TRBJ1-5 proteins, so the full variable domain is: DAGVTQSPTHLIKTRGQQVTLRCSPISGHKSVSWYQQVLGQGPQFIFQYYEKEERGRGNFPDRFSARQFPNYSSELNVNALLLGDSALYLCASSPADQPQHFGDGTRLSIL.